This is a list of T cell receptor beta chains from one sample in a study of early T cells in non-severe SARS-CoV-2 infection. One entry per CDR3 protein, called by TCRdb with MiXCR from the 5' RACE reads. This sample has tens of thousands of distinct CDR3 sequences, with 9.5% to 15% found just once. The sample consisted of whole blood, taken at baseline. Source of these receptors: an adult who was a healthcare worker with PCR-confirmed SARS-CoV-2 infection or an uninfected control (not recorded which). The CDR3 runs from the conserved cysteine through the conserved F or W. A D gene is named only where the DNA matches it firmly. Clone size is given for some rows only: seen once, a few or many times, or a class if the clone is expanded.

d_call clone_size j_call v_call cdr3_nt cdr3_aa
TRBD2 many TRBJ2-1 TRBV12-3/TRBV12-4 TGTGCCAGCAGCTTAGCGGGGGGGCCGGGCCCCTCGCAGTTCTTC CASSLAGGPGPSQFF
TRBD1 medium-sized TRBJ2-7 TRBV18 TGTGCCAGCTCACCTCTGGACAGGGAGGACGAGCAGTACTTC CASSPLDREDEQYF
NA few TRBJ2-5 TRBV2 TGTGCCAGCACTTTTTCACGGATTCAAGAGACCCAGTACTTC CASTFSRIQETQYF
NA NA TRBJ2-5 TRBV6-5 TGTGCCAGCAGTTCTACTTGGCGGGAGACCCAGTACTTC CASSSTWRETQYF
NA NA TRBJ2-3 TRBV28 TGTGCCAGCAGCCCCGGGACGCCATCCGATACGCAGTATTTT CASSPGTPSDTQYF
NA many TRBJ2-1 TRBV5-1 TGCGCCAGCAGCTTTGTTCAGGGCTCCTACAATGAGCAGTTCTTC CASSFVQGSYNEQFF
TRBD2 NA TRBJ2-3 TRBV20-1 TGCAGTGTCGGGGGGGGTACAGATACGCAGTATTTT CSVGGGTDTQYF
NA few TRBJ1-2 TRBV7-7 TGTGCTAGCAGCTTCCAGGGACAAAACTATGGCTACACCTTC CASSFQGQNYGYTF
NA few TRBJ1-1 TRBV7-9 TGTGCCAGCAGCTTAGCGTCGGGGACCTCCACTGAAGCTTTCTTT CASSLASGTSTEAFF
NA few TRBJ2-7 TRBV3-1 TGTGCCAGCAGCGGCGGGACCGGAATGGGGCAGTACTTC CASSGGTGMGQYF
NA many TRBJ1-6 TRBV13 TGTGCCACCCCGAGGGTGAGGGGCGCAAGGTATTCACCCCTCCACTTT CATPRVRGARYSPLHF
NA few TRBJ2-3 TRBV28 TGTGCCAGCAGCCCCGGCGGATTTACAGATACGCAGTATTTT CASSPGGFTDTQYF
NA NA TRBJ2-5 TRBV28 TGTGCCAGCAGTTTCAACAGGGTAACGGAGACCCAGTACTTC CASSFNRVTETQYF
NA NA TRBJ1-6 TRBV20-1 TGCAGTGCTAGAGATGAGGGTTCACCCCTCCACTTT CSARDEGSPLHF
NA many TRBJ1-6 TRBV28 TGTGCCAGCTCCCTAGTCGGCCGTCAGAATTCACCCCTCCACTTT CASSLVGRQNSPLHF
NA NA TRBJ1-4 TRBV4-2 TGTGCCAGCAGCCAACGGTCTGGCGGGGCGGGTGAAAAACTGTTTTTT CASSQRSGGAGEKLFF
NA NA TRBJ2-1 TRBV7-2 TGTGCCAGCAGCCCCAGGGTATCTGAGCAGTTCTTC CASSPRVSEQFF
NA NA TRBJ2-3 TRBV11-3 TGTGCCAGGGCCGGGGGAGGCACAGATACGCAGTATTTT CARAGGGTDTQYF
TRBD1 few TRBJ2-7 TRBV18 TGTGCCAGCTCAACCGGGACAGGGGGATACTACGAGCAGTACTTC CASSTGTGGYYEQYF
NA few TRBJ2-3 TRBV11-2 TGTGCCAGCAGCTTACTGGCTCGTGGGGCAGATACGCAGTATTTT CASSLLARGADTQYF
NA NA TRBJ1-1 TRBV11-2 TGTGCCAGCAGCTGGACTCCTACAGGGTTTAGGAACACTGAAGCTTTCTTT CASSWTPTGFRNTEAFF
TRBD2 few TRBJ2-7 TRBV7-2 TGTGCCAGCAGCTTAGCTAGCGGGCAGAGCTCCTACGAGCAGTACTTC CASSLASGQSSYEQYF
NA NA TRBJ1-1 TRBV5-1 TGCGCCAGCAGCTTAAGAGCGGGGGGCACTGAAGCTTTCTTT CASSLRAGGTEAFF
TRBD1 NA TRBJ1-1 TRBV7-2 TGTGCCAGCAGATCGGGACAGCTGAACACTGAAGCTTTCTTT CASRSGQLNTEAFF
TRBD1 few TRBJ1-2 TRBV4-2 TGTGCCAGCAGCACACCTACCCGGGACAGGGGGAACTATGGCTACACCTTC CASSTPTRDRGNYGYTF
NA few TRBJ2-3 TRBV15 TGTGCCACCAGCAGGGACCCATACGACCCGGGGGCAGATACGCAGTATTTT CATSRDPYDPGADTQYF
TRBD1 few TRBJ1-1 TRBV4-3 TGCGCCAGCAGCCAAGATCAGGGGGACACTGAAGCTTTCTTT CASSQDQGDTEAFF
NA few TRBJ2-1 TRBV18 TGTGCCAGCTCACCGGAGGGGGTCTTTGAGCAGTTCTTC CASSPEGVFEQFF
NA NA TRBJ1-5 TRBV15 TGTGCCACCAGTCGTGAGGGGGGCTTTGGCAATCAGCCCCAGCATTTT CATSREGGFGNQPQHF
NA many TRBJ2-4 TRBV27 TGTGCCAGCAATCGACTAAACCTAGCCAAAAACATTCAGTACTTC CASNRLNLAKNIQYF
TRBD1 few TRBJ2-2 TRBV27 TGTGCCAGCAGCTCTACAGGGGGGCCCACCGGGGAGCTGTTTTTT CASSSTGGPTGELFF
TRBD1 few TRBJ1-1 TRBV28 TGTGCCATCGGGACAGGGAGCCATGTAGCTTTCTTT CAIGTGSHVAFF
TRBD1 NA TRBJ2-2 TRBV28 TGTGCCAGCAAACAGGGGGGACAAGGGGAGCTGTTTTTT CASKQGGQGELFF